The TCR beta chain under discussion was sequenced for a study of blood T cell repertoires in COVID-19. Data came from immunoSEQ multiplex PCR; TCRdb stores just in-frame clones and leaves some out. The sample carries tens of thousands of clones, about 90% recorded once. Deletions cut 5 bases from V and 4 bases from J, with 18 bases between. This CDR3 spans 16 amino acids. In germline, CDR1 is SGHAT, CDR2 FQNNGV. This TCR was recovered from a woman between 50 and 59 years old in a cohort sampled during active COVID-19. The sequenced sample consisted of peripheral blood. The V gene is TRBV11-2, the J gene TRBJ1-3, with D possibly matching TRBD1 (5 bases). This CDR3 is CASSAKGVQSGNTIYF. The CDR3 DNA sequence: TGTGCCAGCAGCGCGAAAGGGGTCCAATCCGGAAACACCATATATTTT.